There are many counts of the clone carrying this T cell receptor beta chain. TCRdb re-derived calls from the 5' RACE reads in MiXCR, one entry per CDR3 protein. The sample holds around 65,000 distinct CDR3 sequences, roughly 5.6% seen once. These data come from a study of neurological immune-mediated disorders. The CDR3 spans 15 residues. V gave up 4 bases and J gave up 3 bases; unmatched junction bases: 6. Germline CDR1 SGHTA, CDR2 FQGNSA. The specimen sequenced was PBMCs. The V call is TRBV7-2, the J call TRBJ1-1; 9 bases agree with TRBD1. The TCR comes from a human donor with multiple sclerosis. The donor label of this sample is uncertain. The CDR3 is CASSSTGGSYTEAFF. The CDR3 DNA sequence: TGTGCCAGCAGCTCAACAGGGGGCTCGTACACTGAAGCTTTCTTT. The whole variable domain, filled in from reference TRBV7-2 and TRBJ1-1, reads GAGVSQSPSNKVTEKGKDVELRCDPISGHTALYWYRQSLGQGLEFLIYFQGNSAPDKSGLPSDRFSAERTGGSVSTLTIQRTQQEDSAVYLCASSSTGGSYTEAFFGQGTRLTVV.